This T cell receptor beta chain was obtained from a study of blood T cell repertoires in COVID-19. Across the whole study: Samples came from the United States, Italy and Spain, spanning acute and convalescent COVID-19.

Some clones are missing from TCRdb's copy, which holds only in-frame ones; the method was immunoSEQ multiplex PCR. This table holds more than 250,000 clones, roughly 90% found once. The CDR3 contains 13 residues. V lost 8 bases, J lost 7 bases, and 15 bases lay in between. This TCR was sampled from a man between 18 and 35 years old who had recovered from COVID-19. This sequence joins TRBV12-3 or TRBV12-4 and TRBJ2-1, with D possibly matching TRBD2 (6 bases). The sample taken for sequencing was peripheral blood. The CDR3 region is CASVLGGENEQFF. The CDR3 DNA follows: TGTGCCAGCGTGTTGGGCGGGGAGAATGAGCAGTTCTTC.